This T cell receptor beta chain was captured in a study of blood T cell repertoires in COVID-19. This CDR3 comprises 14 residues. Germline CDR1 is SNHLY and CDR2 is FYNNEI. V shed 6 bases and J shed 0 bases, with 9 bases lying between them. Profiled with immunoSEQ multiplex PCR; TCRdb holds only in-frame clones, not every one. The data contain around 170,000 clones, roughly nine tenths of them singletons. The sequence derives from a woman in her seventies with acute or convalescent COVID-19. The rearrangement uses TRBV2 and TRBJ1-3; D is possibly TRBD1 (5 bases). Sequenced sample: peripheral blood. The DNA for the CDR3 is TGTGCCAGCAGCGCAGGGTCCTCTGGAAACACCATATATTTT. Protein: CASSAGSSGNTIYF. Combining the CDR3 with reference TRBV2 and TRBJ1-3 gives the whole variable domain EPEVTQTPSHQVTQMGQEVILRCVPISNHLYFYWYRQILGQKVEFLVSFYNNEISEKSEIFDDQFSVERPDGSNFTLKIRSTKLEDSAMYFCASSAGSSGNTIYFGEGSWLTVV.